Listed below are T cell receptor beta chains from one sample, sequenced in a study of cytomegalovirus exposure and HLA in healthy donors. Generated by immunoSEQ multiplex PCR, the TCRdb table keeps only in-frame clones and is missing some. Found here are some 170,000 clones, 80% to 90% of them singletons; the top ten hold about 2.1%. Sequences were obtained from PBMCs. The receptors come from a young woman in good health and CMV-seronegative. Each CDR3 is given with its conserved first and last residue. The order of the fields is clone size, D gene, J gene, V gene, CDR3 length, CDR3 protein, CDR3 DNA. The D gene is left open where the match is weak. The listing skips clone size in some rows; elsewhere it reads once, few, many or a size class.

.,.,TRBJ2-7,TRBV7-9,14,CSSSLLYPGNEQYF,TGTTCCAGCAGCTTATTGTATCCAGGAAACGAGCAGTACTTC
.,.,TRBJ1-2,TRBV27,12,CASSDYSHGYTF,TGTGCCAGCAGTGATTACAGCCATGGCTACACCTTC
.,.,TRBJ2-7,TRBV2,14,CASSEAAASYEQYF,TGTGCCAGCAGTGAGGCAGCGGCCTCCTACGAGCAGTACTTC
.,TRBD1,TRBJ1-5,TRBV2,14,CASNPTGAVSPQHF,TGTGCCAGCAACCCGACAGGGGCCGTCAGCCCCCAGCATTTT
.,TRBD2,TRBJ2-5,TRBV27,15,CASNTLAGGLETQYF,TGTGCCAGCAACACACTAGCGGGAGGATTGGAGACCCAGTACTTC
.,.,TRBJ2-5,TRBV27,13,CASSLAGLGTQYF,TGTGCCAGCAGTTTGGCAGGGTTGGGGACCCAGTACTTC
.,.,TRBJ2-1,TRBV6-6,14,CASSYLGLSDEQFF,TGTGCCAGCAGTTATCTGGGTCTTAGCGATGAGCAGTTCTTC
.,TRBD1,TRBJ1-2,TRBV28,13,CASSFGRGHGYTF,TGTGCCAGCAGTTTTGGAAGGGGGCACGGCTACACCTTC
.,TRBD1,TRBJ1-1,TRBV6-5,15,CASSYGGQGNTEAFF,TGTGCCAGCAGTTACGGGGGACAGGGGAACACTGAAGCTTTCTTT
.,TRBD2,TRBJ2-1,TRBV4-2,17,CASSQETSGGIYNEQFF,TGTGCCAGCAGCCAAGAGACTAGCGGGGGGATCTACAATGAGCAGTTCTTC
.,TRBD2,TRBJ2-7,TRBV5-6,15,CASSLNGGGDYEQYF,TGTGCCAGCAGCTTGAATGGCGGGGGGGACTACGAGCAGTACTTC
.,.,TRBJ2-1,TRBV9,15,CASSVGGNLVNEQFF,TGTGCCAGCAGCGTAGGCGGGAATTTGGTCAATGAGCAGTTCTTC
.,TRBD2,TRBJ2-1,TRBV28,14,CASSLSGTSGKQFF,TGTGCCAGCAGTTTATCAGGGACTAGCGGGAAGCAGTTCTTC
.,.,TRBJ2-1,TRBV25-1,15,CASSGGNRAYNEQFF,TGTGCCAGCAGTGGAGGGAACAGAGCCTACAATGAGCAGTTCTTC
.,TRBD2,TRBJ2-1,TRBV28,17,CASSLGASGSSYNEQFF,TGTGCCAGCAGTCTAGGGGCTAGCGGTAGCTCCTACAATGAGCAGTTCTTC
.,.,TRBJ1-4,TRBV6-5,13,CASSYQLNEKLFF,TGTGCCAGCAGTTACCAGTTAAATGAAAAACTGTTTTTT
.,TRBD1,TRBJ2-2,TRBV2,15,CASKPDRVKTGELFF,TGTGCCAGCAAACCGGACAGGGTCAAAACCGGGGAGCTGTTTTTT
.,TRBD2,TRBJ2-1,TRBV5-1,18,CASRSGGLAGESYNEQFF,TGCGCCAGCAGGAGCGGAGGACTAGCGGGAGAATCCTACAATGAGCAGTTCTTC
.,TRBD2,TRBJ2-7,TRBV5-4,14,CASRIAGGSYEQYF,TGTGCCAGCAGAATAGCGGGGGGAAGTTACGAGCAGTACTTC
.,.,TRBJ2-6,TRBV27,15,CASSLNPGGANVLTF,TGTGCCAGCAGTCTCAACCCGGGAGGGGCCAACGTCCTGACTTTC
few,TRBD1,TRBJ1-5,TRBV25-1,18,CASSEQPGQGHSNQPQHF,TGTGCCAGCAGTGAACAACCGGGACAGGGCCATAGCAATCAGCCCCAGCATTTT
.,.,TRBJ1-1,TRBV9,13,CASSEQGATEAFF,TGTGCCAGCAGCGAACAGGGAGCCACTGAAGCTTTCTTT